The count of the clone carrying this T cell receptor (beta chain) is one. The CDR3 length is 14 residues. V was cut by 3 bases and J by 8 bases, with 16 bases left in between. CDR1 is SEHNR and CDR2 is FQNEAQ in the germline V gene (reference sequence). This entry comes from a study of blood T cell repertoires in COVID-19. Across the whole study: COVID-19 samples collected from the United States, Italy and Spain covered acute and convalescent phases. Nucleic acid was either cDNA or gDNA, and it came from T cells, B-cell-depleted T cells, or PBMCs.

The authors' processing: Estimation of nucleated cell counts was performed using reference gene primer amplification. Using immunoSEQ multiplex PCR, the repertoire was profiled, and TCRdb retains in-frame clones only, with some absent. Clone size and V and J calls were adopted from that table, with D and trimming inferred from the DNA. Among tens of thousands of clones listed, approximately 79% were seen once. The material sequenced was peripheral blood. This chain connects TRBV7-9 to TRBJ1-2, with D hard to call. The TCR was taken from a man in his sixties or seventies with COVID-19, enrolled during active disease. CDR3 DNA sequence: TGTGCCAGCAGCTTGAACCAGGTCCCTTCGGGCTACACCTTC. Its protein product is CASSLNQVPSGYTF.